This T cell receptor (beta chain) comes out of a study of beta chain features in type 1 diabetes. The whole isolated RNA underwent reverse transcription, so sequencing captured expressed TCRB transcripts. Only in-frame clones appear in the TCRdb table, and some are missing; sequencing was by immunoSEQ multiplex PCR. The sample carries 250,000 to 350,000 clones, approximately 15% recorded once. Germline-derived CDR1 and CDR2 are SGHAT and FQNNGV. This CDR3 is built from 15 residues. Between the trimmed V and J ends, which lost 5 bases and 4 bases, there was a span of 16 bases. Concerning this clone itself: Antigen: not known.

Study-level points and caveats: Moderate yet significant TCRB CDR3 shortening was seen in Type 1 diabetes patients in all four CD4+ subsets. It was not settled here whether HLA type affects TCRB rearrangement.

The sequence derives from a man aged 30 to 39 in good health. V is TRBV11-2 and J is TRBJ2-3, with D perhaps matching TRBD1 or TRBD2 (5 bases each). Sequencing was carried out using central memory CD4+ T cells from blood. The CDR3 spells CASSPTGQVADTQYF. As DNA, the CDR3 is TGTGCCAGCAGCCCGACGGGGCAAGTCGCAGATACGCAGTATTTT.